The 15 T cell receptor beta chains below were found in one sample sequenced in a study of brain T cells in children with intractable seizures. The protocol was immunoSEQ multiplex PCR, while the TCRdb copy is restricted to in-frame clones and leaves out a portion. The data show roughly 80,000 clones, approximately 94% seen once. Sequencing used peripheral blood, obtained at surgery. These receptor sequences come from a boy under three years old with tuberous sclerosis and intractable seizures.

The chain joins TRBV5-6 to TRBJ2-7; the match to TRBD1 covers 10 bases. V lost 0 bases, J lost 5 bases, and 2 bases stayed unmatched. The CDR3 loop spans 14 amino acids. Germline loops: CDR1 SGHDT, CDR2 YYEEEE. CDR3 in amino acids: CASSLGQGAHEQYF. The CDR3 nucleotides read TGTGCCAGCAGCTTGGGACAGGGGGCTCACGAGCAGTACTTC.

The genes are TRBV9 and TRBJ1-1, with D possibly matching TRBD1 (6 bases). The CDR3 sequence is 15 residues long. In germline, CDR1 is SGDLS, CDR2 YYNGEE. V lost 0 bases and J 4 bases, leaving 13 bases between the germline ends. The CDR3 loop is CASSVEGVGATEAFF. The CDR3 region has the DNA TGTGCCAGCAGCGTAGAGGGGGTTGGTGCCACTGAAGCTTTCTTT.

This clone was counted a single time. For the CDR3, the DNA is TGTGCCACCAGCAGAAGACTAGCGGCCGACGCAGATACGCAGTATTTT. It translates to CATSRRLAADADTQYF. This chain uses TRBV15 with TRBJ2-3; 9 bases agree with TRBD2. CDR1 and CDR2 (germline): LNHNV, YYDKDF (reference sequence). The CDR3 sequence is 16 residues long. J was trimmed by 4 bases and V by 2 bases; bases with no gene match: 7.

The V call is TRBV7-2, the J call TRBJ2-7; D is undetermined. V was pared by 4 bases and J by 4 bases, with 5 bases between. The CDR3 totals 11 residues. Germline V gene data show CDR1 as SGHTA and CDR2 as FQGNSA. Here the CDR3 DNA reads TGTGCCAGCAGCTATGCGTACGAGCAGTACTTC. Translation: CASSYAYEQYF.

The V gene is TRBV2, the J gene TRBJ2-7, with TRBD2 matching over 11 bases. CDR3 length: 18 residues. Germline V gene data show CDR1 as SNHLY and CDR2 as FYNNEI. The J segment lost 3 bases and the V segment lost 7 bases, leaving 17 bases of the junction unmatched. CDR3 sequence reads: CASILSPLIAGGRYEQYF. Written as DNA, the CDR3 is TGTGCCAGCATCCTCTCGCCCCTAATAGCGGGGGGGCGCTACGAGCAGTACTTC.

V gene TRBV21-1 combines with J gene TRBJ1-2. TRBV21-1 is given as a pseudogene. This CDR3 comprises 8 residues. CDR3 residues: CDLYGYTF. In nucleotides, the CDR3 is TGTGACCTTTATGGCTACACCTTC.

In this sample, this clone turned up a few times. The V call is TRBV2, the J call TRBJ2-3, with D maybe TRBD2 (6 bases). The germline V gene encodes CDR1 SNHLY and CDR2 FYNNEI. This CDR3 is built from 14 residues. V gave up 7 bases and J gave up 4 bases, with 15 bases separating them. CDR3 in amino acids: CASMGGAGPDTQYF. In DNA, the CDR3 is TGTGCCAGCATGGGGGGAGCTGGCCCAGATACGCAGTATTTT.

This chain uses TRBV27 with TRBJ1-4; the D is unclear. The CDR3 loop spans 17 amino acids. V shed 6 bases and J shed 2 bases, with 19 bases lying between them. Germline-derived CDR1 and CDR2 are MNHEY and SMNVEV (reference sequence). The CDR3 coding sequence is TGTGCCAGCAGCCAAAGAGGCTGGTATGCTACTAATGAAAAACTGTTTTTT. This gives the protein CASSQRGWYATNEKLFF.

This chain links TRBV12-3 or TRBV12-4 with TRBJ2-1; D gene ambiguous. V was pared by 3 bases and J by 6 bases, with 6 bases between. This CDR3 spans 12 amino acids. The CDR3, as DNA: TGTGCCAGCAGTTTCGCCCTCAATGAGCAGTTCTTC. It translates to CASSFALNEQFF.

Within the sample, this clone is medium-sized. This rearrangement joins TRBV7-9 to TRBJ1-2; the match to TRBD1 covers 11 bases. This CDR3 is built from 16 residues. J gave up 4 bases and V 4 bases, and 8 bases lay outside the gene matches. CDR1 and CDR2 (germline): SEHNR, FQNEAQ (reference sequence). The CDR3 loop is CASSSGQGALPYGYTF. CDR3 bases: TGTGCCAGCAGCTCCGGACAGGGGGCGCTCCCCTATGGCTACACCTTC.

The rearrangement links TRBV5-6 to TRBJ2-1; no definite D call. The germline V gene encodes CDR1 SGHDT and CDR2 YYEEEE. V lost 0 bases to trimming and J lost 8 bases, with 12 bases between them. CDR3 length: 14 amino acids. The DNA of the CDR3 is TGTGCCAGCAGCTTGGGGGTCATGAAACATGAGCAGTTCTTC. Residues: CASSLGVMKHEQFF.

This chain's CDR3 is CASSYGGLGGYTF. CDR3 nucleotides: TGTGCCAGCAGTTACGGGGGGCTGGGTGGCTACACCTTC. The genes are TRBV27 and TRBJ1-2; tentative D call: TRBD1 (6 bases). Germline CDR1 is MNHEY and CDR2 is SMNVEV (reference sequence). The CDR3 spans 13 residues. V was pared by 4 bases and J by 7 bases, with 13 bases between.

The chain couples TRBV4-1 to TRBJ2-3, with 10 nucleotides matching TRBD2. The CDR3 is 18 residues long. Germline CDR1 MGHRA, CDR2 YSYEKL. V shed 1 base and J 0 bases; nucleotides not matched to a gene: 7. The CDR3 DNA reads TGCGCCAGCAGCCAAGGACTAGCGGGTGATACTAGCACAGATACGCAGTATTTT. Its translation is CASSQGLAGDTSTDTQYF.

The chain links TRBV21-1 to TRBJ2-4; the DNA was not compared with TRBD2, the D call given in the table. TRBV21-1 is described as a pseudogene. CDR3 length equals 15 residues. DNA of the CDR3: TGTGCCAGCACCCTGAGAGCCCTAGCCAAAAACATTCAGTACTTC. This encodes CASTLRALAKNIQYF.

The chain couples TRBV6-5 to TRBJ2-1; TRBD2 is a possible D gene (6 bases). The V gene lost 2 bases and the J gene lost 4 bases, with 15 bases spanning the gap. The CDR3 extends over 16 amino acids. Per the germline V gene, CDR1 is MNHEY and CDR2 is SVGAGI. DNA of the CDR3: TGTGCCAGCAGTTACCCTAGGACTATGGGGTACAATGAGCAGTTCTTC. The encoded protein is CASSYPRTMGYNEQFF.